This T cell receptor (beta chain) was found in a study of response to subunit inactivated influenza vaccine. About this clonotype: Its antigen is undetermined.

TCRdb called the RT-PCR reads again in MiXCR, with one record for every CDR3 protein. The table records 630,000 or so distinct CDR3 sequences, around 14% of them present only once. Regarding the study as a whole: The authors offered the suggestion that each seasonal influenza vaccination recruits few new T cells.

The CDR3 contains 16 residues. Germline assignment: CDR1 DFQATT and CDR2 SNEGSKA (reference sequence). Germline trimming cut 0 bases from V and 3 bases from J; bases unmatched to any gene: 6. V gene TRBV20-1 combines with J gene TRBJ2-7; 12 positions agree with TRBD2. This clonotype originated in a middle-aged man who received an inactivated influenza vaccine. Here the sequenced sample was PBMCs from blood, taken about 12 days after vaccination. The CDR3 DNA follows: TGCAGTGCTAGAGATGGACTAGCGGGATCTGTCTACGAGCAGTACTTC. Amino acid sequence: CSARDGLAGSVYEQYF.